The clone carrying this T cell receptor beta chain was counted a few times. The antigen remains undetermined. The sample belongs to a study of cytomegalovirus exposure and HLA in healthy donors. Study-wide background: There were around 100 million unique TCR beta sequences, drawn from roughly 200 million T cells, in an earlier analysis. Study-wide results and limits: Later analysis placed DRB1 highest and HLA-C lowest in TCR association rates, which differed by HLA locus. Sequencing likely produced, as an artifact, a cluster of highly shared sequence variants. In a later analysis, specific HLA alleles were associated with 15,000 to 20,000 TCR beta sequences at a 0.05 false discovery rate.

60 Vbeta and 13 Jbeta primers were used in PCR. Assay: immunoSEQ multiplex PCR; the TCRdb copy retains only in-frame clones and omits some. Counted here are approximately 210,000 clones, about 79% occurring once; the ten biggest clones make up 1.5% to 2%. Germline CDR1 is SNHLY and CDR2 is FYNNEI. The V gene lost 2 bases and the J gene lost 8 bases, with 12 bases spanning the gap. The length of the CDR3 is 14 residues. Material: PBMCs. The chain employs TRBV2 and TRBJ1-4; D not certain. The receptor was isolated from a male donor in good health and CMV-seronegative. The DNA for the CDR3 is TGTGCCAGCAGTGAACTTCAGATCAGGGAAAAACTGTTTTTT. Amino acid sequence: CASSELQIREKLFF.